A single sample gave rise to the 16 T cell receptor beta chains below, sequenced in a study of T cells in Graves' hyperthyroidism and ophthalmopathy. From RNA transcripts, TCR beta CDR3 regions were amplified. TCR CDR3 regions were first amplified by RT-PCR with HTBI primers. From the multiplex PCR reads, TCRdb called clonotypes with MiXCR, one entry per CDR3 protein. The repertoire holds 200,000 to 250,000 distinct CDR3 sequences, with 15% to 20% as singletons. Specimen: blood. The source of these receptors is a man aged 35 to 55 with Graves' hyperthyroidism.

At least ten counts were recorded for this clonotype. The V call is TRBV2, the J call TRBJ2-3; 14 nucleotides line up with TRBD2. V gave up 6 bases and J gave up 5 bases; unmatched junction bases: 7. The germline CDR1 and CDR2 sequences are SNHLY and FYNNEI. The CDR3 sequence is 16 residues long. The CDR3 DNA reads TGTGCCAGCAGCGGCCGACTAGCGGGGGGGCAAGATACGCAGTATTTT. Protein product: CASSGRLAGGQDTQYF.

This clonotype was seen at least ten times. CDR3 sequence: CASSGQGDTGELFF. The CDR3 coding sequence is TGTGCCAGCAGTGGGCAGGGCGACACCGGGGAGCTGTTTTTT. The chain links TRBV2 to TRBJ2-2; TRBD1 might be the D (5 bases). This CDR3 contains 14 residues. V was shortened by 4 bases and J by 3 bases, with 9 bases between the two germline ends. Germline V gene data show CDR1 as SNHLY and CDR2 as FYNNEI.

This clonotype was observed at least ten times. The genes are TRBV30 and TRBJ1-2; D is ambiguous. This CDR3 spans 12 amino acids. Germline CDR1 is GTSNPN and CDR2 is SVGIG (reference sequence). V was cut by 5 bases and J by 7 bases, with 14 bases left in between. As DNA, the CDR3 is TGTGCCTGGTCCGGCGTCGTTGTTGGCTACACCTTC. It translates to CAWSGVVVGYTF.

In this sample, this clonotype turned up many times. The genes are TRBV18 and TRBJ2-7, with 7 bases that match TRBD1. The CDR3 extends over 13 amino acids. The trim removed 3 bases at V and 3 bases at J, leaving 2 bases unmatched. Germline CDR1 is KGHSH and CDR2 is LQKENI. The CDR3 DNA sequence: TGTGCCAGCTCACCCGGGACAGACTACGAGCAGTACTTC. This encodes CASSPGTDYEQYF.

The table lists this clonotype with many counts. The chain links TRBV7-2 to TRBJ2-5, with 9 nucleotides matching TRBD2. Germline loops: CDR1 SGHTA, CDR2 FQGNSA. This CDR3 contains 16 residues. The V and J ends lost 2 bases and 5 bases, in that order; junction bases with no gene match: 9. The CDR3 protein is CASSLSPGGLAETQYF. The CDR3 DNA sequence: TGTGCCAGCAGCTTAAGTCCGGGGGGACTAGCTGAGACCCAGTACTTC. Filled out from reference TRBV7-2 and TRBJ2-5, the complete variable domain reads GAGVSQSPSNKVTEKGKDVELRCDPISGHTALYWYRQSLGQGLEFLIYFQGNSAPDKSGLPSDRFSAERTGGSVSTLTIQRTQQEDSAVYLCASSLSPGGLAETQYFGPGTRLLVL.

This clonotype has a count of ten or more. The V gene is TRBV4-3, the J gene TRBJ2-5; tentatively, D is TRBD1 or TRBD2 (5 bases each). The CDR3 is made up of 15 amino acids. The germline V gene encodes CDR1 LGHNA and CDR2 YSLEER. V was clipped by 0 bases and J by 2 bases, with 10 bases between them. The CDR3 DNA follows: TGCGCCAGCAGCCAAGAGGGGACGGATCAAGAGACCCAGTACTTC. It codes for CASSQEGTDQETQYF.

The CDR3, as DNA: TGTGCCACCAGTGATTCGAGGGGGGTTTTGGGGGAGACCCAGTACTTC. Translated: CATSDSRGVLGETQYF. V and J are TRBV24-1 and TRBJ2-5, with D perhaps being TRBD1 or TRBD2 (6 bases each). Germline assignment: CDR1 KGHDR and CDR2 SFDVKD. Deletions cut 2 bases from V and 5 bases from J, with 17 bases between. The CDR3 consists of 16 residues.

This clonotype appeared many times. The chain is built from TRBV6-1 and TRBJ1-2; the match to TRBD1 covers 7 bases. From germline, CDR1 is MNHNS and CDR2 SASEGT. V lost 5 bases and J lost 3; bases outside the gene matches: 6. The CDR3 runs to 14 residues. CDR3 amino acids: CASSSGQTYYGYTF. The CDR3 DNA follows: TGTGCCAGCAGTTCGGGACAGACCTACTATGGCTACACCTTC.

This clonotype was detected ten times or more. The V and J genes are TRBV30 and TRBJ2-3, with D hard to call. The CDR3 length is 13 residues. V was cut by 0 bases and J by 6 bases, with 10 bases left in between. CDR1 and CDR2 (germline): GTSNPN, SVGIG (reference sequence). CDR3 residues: CAWSVLAPDTQYF. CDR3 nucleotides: TGTGCCTGGAGTGTACTCGCTCCCGATACGCAGTATTTT. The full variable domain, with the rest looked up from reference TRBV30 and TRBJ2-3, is SQTIHQWPATLVQPVGSPLSLECTVEGTSNPNLYWYRQAAGRGLQLLFYSVGIGQISSEVPQNLSASRPQDRQFILSSKKLLLSDSGFYLCAWSVLAPDTQYFGPGTRLTVL.

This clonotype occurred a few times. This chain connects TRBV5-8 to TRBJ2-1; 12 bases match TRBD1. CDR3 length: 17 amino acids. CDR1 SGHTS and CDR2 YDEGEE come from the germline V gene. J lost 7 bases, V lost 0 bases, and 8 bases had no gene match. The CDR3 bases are TGTGCCAGCAGCTTGGCCTGGGGGACAGGGGGCATGAATGAGCAGTTCTTC. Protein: CASSLAWGTGGMNEQFF. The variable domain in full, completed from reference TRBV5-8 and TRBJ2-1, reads EAGVTQSPTHLIKTRGQQATLRCSPISGHTSVYWYQQALGLGLQFLLWYDEGEERNRGNFPPRFSGRQFPNYSSELNVNALELEDSALYLCASSLAWGTGGMNEQFFGPGTRLTVL.

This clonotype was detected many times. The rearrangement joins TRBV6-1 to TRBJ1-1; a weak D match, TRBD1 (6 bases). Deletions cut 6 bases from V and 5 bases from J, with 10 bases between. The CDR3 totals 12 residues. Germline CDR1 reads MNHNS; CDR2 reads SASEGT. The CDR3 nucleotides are TGTGCCAGCAGGAACAGGGATACTGAAGCTTTCTTT. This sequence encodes CASRNRDTEAFF.

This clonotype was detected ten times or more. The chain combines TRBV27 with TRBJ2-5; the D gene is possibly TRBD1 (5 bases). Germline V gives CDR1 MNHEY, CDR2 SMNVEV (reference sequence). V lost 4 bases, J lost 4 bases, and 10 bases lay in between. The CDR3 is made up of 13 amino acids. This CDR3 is CASSWSQGETQYF. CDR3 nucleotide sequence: TGTGCCAGCAGTTGGTCGCAGGGAGAGACCCAGTACTTC.

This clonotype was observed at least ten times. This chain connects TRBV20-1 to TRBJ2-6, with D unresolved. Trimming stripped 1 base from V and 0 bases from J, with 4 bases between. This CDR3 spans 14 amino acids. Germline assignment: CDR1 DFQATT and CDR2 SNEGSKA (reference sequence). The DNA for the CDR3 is TGCAGTGCTAGAGTAAGCTCTGGGGCCAACGTCCTGACTTTC. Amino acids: CSARVSSGANVLTF.

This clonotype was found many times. CDR3 residues: CASSSLTGYSYEQYF. Here the CDR3 DNA reads TGTGCCAGCAGCTCACTGACGGGGTACTCCTACGAGCAGTACTTC. This chain uses TRBV7-2 with TRBJ2-7; D might be TRBD2 (5 bases). The V and J ends lost 4 bases and 0 bases respectively, with 13 bases between them. Germline V gene data show CDR1 as SGHTA and CDR2 as FQGNSA. The CDR3 spans 15 residues. Based on the CDR3 plus reference TRBV7-2 and TRBJ2-7, the full variable domain is GAGVSQSPSNKVTEKGKDVELRCDPISGHTALYWYRQSLGQGLEFLIYFQGNSAPDKSGLPSDRFSAERTGGSVSTLTIQRTQQEDSAVYLCASSSLTGYSYEQYFGPGTRLTVT.

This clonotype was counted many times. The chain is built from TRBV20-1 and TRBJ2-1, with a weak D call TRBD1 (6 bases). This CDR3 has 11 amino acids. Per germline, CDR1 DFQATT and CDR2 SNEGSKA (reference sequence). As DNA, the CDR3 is TGCAGCGTCACAGGGTGGGGCGAGCAGTTCTTC. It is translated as CSVTGWGEQFF.

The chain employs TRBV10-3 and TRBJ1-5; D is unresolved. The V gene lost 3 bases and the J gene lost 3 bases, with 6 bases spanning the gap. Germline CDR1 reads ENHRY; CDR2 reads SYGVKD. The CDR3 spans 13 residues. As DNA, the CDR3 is TGTGCCATCAGTGACAGTCCCAATCAGCCCCAGCATTTT. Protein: CAISDSPNQPQHF.